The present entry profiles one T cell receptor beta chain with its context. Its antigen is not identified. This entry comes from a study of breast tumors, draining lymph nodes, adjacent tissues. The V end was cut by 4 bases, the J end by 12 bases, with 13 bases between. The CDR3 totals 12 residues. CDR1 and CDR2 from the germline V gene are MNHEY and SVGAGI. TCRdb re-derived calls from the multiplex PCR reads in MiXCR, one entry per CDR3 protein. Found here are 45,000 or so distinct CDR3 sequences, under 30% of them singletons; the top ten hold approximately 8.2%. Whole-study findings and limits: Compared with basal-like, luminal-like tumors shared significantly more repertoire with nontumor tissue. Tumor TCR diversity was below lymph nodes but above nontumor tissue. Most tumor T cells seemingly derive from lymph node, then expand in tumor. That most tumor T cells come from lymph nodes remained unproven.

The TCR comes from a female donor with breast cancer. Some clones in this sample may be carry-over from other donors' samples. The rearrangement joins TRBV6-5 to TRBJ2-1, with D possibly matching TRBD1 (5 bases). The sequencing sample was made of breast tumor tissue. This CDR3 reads CASSSSGIRQFF. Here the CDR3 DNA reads TGTGCCAGCAGTTCTTCAGGGATCCGGCAGTTCTTC.